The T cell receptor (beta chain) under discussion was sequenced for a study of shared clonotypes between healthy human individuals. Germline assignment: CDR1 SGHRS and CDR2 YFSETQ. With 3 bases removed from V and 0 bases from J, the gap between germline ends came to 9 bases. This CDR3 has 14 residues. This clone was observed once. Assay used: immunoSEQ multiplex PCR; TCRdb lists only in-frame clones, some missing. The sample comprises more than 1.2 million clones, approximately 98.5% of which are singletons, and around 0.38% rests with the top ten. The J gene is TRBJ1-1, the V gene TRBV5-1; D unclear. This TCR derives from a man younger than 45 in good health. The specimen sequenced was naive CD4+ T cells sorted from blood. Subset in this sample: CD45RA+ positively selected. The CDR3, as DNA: TGCGCCAGCAGCTCCTCGGCTTTGAACACTGAAGCTTTCTTT. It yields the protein CASSSSALNTEAFF.